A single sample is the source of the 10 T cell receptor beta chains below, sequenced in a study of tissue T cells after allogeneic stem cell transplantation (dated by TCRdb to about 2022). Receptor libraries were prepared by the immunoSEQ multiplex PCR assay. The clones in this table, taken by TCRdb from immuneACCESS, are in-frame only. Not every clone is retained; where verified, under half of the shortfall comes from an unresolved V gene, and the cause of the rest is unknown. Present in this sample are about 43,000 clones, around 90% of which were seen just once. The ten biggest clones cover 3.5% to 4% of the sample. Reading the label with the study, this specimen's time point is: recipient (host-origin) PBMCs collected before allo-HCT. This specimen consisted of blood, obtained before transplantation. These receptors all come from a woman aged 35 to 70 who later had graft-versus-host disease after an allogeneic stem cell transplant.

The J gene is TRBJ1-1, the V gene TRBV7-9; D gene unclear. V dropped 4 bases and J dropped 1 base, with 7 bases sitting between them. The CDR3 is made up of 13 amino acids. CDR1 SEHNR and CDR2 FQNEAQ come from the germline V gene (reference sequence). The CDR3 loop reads CASSSRQNTEAFF. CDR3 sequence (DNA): TGTGCCAGCAGCTCGAGACAGAACACTGAAGCTTTCTTT. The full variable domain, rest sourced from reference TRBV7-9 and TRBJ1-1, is DTGVSQNPRHKITKRGQNVTFRCDPISEHNRLYWYRQTLGQGPEFLTYFQNEAQLEKSRLLSDRFSAERPKGSFSTLEIQRTEQGDSAMYLCASSSRQNTEAFFGQGTRLTVV.

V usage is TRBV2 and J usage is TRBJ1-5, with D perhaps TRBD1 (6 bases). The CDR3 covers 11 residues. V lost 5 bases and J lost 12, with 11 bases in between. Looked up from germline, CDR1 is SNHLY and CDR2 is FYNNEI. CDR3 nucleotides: TGTGCCAGCAGTTGGGGGGGCTTCCAGCATTTT. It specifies CASSWGGFQHF.

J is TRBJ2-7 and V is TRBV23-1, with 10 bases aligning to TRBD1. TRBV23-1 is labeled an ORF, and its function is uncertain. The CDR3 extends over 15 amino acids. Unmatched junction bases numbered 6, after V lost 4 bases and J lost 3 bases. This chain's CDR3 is CASSRSGTGVYEQYF. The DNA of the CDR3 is TGCGCCAGCAGTCGATCCGGGACAGGGGTCTACGAGCAGTACTTC.

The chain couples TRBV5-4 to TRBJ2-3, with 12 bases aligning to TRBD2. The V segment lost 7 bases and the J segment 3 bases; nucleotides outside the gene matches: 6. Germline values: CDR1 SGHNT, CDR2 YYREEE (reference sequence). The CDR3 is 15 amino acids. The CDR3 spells CASGIGLAGTDTQYF. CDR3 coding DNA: TGTGCCAGCGGGATTGGACTAGCGGGGACAGATACGCAGTATTTT.

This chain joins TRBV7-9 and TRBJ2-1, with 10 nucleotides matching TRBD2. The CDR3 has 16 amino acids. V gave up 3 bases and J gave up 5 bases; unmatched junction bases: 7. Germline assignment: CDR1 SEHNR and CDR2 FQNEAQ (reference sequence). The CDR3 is CASSFAGTSVDNEQFF. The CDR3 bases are TGTGCCAGCAGCTTCGCCGGGACTAGCGTAGACAATGAGCAGTTCTTC.

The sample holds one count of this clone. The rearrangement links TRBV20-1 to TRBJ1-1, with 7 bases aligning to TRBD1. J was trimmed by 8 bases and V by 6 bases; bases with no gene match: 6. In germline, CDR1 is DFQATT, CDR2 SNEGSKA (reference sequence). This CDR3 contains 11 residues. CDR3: CSARGDSEAFF. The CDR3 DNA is TGCAGTGCACGGGGGGACAGCGAAGCTTTCTTT.

This CDR3 reads CASSPGSSGNTIYF. The CDR3, as DNA: TGTGCCAGCAGCCCTGGCAGCTCTGGAAACACCATATATTTT. The chain uses TRBV7-9 and TRBJ1-3; no reliable D call. This CDR3 spans 14 amino acids. From germline, CDR1 is SEHNR and CDR2 FQNEAQ (reference sequence). V lost 5 bases and J 0 bases, leaving 8 bases between the germline ends.

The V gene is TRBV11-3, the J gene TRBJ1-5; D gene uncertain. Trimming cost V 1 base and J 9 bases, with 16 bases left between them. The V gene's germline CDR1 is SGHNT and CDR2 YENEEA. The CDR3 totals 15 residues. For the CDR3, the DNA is TGTGCCAGCAGCTTAGGAGGGATCGGGGTTCGGCCCCAGCATTTT. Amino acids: CASSLGGIGVRPQHF.

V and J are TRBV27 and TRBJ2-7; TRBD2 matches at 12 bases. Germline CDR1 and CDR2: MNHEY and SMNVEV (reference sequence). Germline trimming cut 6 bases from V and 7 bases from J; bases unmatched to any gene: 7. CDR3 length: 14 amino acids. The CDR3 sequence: CASRTSGRWVEQYF. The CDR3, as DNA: TGTGCCAGCAGGACTAGCGGGAGATGGGTTGAGCAGTACTTC.

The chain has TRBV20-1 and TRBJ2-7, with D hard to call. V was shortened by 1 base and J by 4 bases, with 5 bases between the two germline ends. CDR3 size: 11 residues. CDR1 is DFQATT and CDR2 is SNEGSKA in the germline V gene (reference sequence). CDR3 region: CSARGRYEQYF. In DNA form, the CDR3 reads TGCAGTGCTAGAGGTCGTTACGAGCAGTACTTC.